The 17 T cell receptor beta chains listed next were all sequenced from one sample in a study of blood T cell repertoires in COVID-19 (dated by TCRdb to the early 2020s). Library prep was done by the immunoSEQ multiplex PCR assay. In TCRdb, the immuneACCESS table is reduced to in-frame sequences with V and J assigned. These tables do not hold every clone; where another copy was compared, an unresolved V gene accounts for under half, and the others remain unexplained. The sample table lists 150,000 to 200,000 clones, approximately 94% of them with a count of one. 0.76% of the sample is in the top ten clones. Sequences were obtained from peripheral blood. The receptor set was obtained from a man aged 25-40 years with COVID-19, enrolled during active disease.

The chain employs TRBV30 and TRBJ1-1, with D perhaps matching TRBD1 (5 bases). The CDR3 contains 13 residues. Trimming left V 3 bases short and J 1 base short, with 9 bases between. Germline CDR1 is GTSNPN and CDR2 is SVGIG (reference sequence). The CDR3 loop is CAWSRQPNTEAFF. In DNA form, the CDR3 reads TGTGCCTGGAGCCGACAGCCGAACACTGAAGCTTTCTTT. Variable domain in full (rest from reference TRBV30 and TRBJ1-1): SQTIHQWPATLVQPVGSPLSLECTVEGTSNPNLYWYRQAAGRGLQLLFYSVGIGQISSEVPQNLSASRPQDRQFILSSKKLLLSDSGFYLCAWSRQPNTEAFFGQGTRLTVV.

The gene calls are TRBV2 and TRBJ1-2, with D maybe TRBD1 (6 bases). Germline CDR1 reads SNHLY; CDR2 reads FYNNEI. The CDR3 is 15 residues long. With 6 bases removed from V and 6 bases from J, the gap between germline ends came to 20 bases. The CDR3 loop reads CASSGQILLSDGYTF. CDR3 sequence (DNA): TGTGCCAGCAGCGGACAGATTTTACTTAGCGATGGCTACACCTTC.

This chain joins TRBV4-1 and TRBJ2-1; D is ambiguous. Germline values: CDR1 MGHRA, CDR2 YSYEKL. CDR3 length equals 15 residues. The V end lost 3 bases, the J end lost 6 bases, and 15 bases lay between the germline ends. CDR3 region: CASSQPLRTGNEQFF. CDR3 nucleotides: TGCGCCAGCAGCCAGCCCCTTCGAACCGGCAATGAGCAGTTCTTC.

The chain combines TRBV6-4 with TRBJ2-2; TRBD2 might be the D (7 bases). Germline V gene sequence: CDR1 MRHNA, CDR2 SNTAGT. CDR3 size: 15 residues. Trimming took 7 bases from V and 3 from J, leaving 15 bases between them. The DNA for the CDR3 is TGTGCCAGCACCCCCCGAGGGGGGGACACCGGGGAGCTGTTTTTT. It specifies CASTPRGGDTGELFF.

This chain connects TRBV6-5 to TRBJ1-2; 8 bases are a match to TRBD1. The germline V gene encodes CDR1 MNHEY and CDR2 SVGAGI. V shed 6 bases and J 7 bases; nucleotides not matched to a gene: 10. This CDR3 spans 14 amino acids. The CDR3 sequence is CASRDRAPSRGYTF. The CDR3 bases are TGTGCCAGCAGGGACAGGGCACCGTCACGTGGCTACACCTTC.

V gene TRBV20-1 combines with J gene TRBJ2-7; D not certain. The V gene lost 4 bases and the J gene lost 2 bases, with 6 bases spanning the gap. Germline V gene data show CDR1 as DFQATT and CDR2 as SNEGSKA (reference sequence). The CDR3 length is 11 residues. The CDR3: CSATLTYEQYF. In DNA form, the CDR3 reads TGCAGTGCTACCTTAACCTACGAGCAGTACTTC.

The chain is built from TRBV7-2 and TRBJ2-3; 7 nucleotides agree with TRBD2. With V trimmed by 2 bases and J by 1 base, 3 bases remained unmatched. The CDR3 has 15 amino acids. Germline CDR1 SGHTA, CDR2 FQGNSA. In DNA form, the CDR3 reads TGTGCCAGCAGCTTACAGCGGGGCCGCACAGATACGCAGTATTTT. It is translated as CASSLQRGRTDTQYF.

The CDR3 DNA follows: TGTGCCAGTAGTATAAGACACCTAAGCACAGATACGCAGTATTTT. Protein sequence: CASSIRHLSTDTQYF. The chain employs TRBV19 and TRBJ2-3; no reliable D call. This CDR3 comprises 15 residues. Germline V gene lookup returns CDR1 LNHDA and CDR2 SQIVND (reference sequence). Trimming took off 2 bases at V and 0 bases at J, with 9 bases between the two ends.

The chain carries TRBV18 and TRBJ1-3; 7 bases are shared with TRBD1. Germline CDR1 and CDR2: KGHSH and LQKENI. The ends lost 3 bases at V and 1 base at J; junction bases unmatched: 6. This CDR3 is 16 amino acids long. The CDR3 nucleotides are TGTGCCAGCTCACCCTCGACAGGGCGATCTGGAAACACCATATATTTT. It translates to CASSPSTGRSGNTIYF.

This sequence joins TRBV19 and TRBJ2-3; TRBD2 matches 12 bases. CDR1 LNHDA and CDR2 SQIVND come from the germline V gene (reference sequence). There are 15 residues in the CDR3. V shed 6 bases, J shed 4 bases, and the junction held 5 bases outside the gene matches. CDR3 sequence (DNA): TGTGCCAGTAGATTACTAGCGGGGGGCCCAGATACGCAGTATTTT. This encodes CASRLLAGGPDTQYF.

This chain links TRBV7-3 with TRBJ2-2; TRBD1 matches 7 bases. Germline CDR1 is SGHTA and CDR2 is FQGTGA. The CDR3 has 15 residues. V lost 6 bases, J lost 0 bases, and 4 bases stayed unmatched. CDR3: CASSQTGTNTGELFF. CDR3 sequence (DNA): TGTGCCAGCAGTCAGACAGGGACGAACACCGGGGAGCTGTTTTTT.

The V gene is TRBV30, the J gene TRBJ2-3; TRBD2 agrees at 12 bases. The V gene's germline CDR1 is GTSNPN and CDR2 SVGIG (reference sequence). J gave up 4 bases and V 0 bases, and 5 bases lay outside the gene matches. The CDR3 spans 16 residues. This CDR3 reads CAWSVLASGGADTQYF. Written as DNA, the CDR3 is TGTGCCTGGAGTGTACTGGCTAGCGGGGGGGCAGATACGCAGTATTTT.

This chain connects TRBV9 to TRBJ2-3, with 11 bases matching TRBD2. This CDR3 spans 17 amino acids. Germline assignment: CDR1 SGDLS and CDR2 YYNGEE. The V and J ends lost 4 bases and 3 bases, in that order; junction bases with no gene match: 10. The CDR3 is CASSPPQGLAETDTQYF. The CDR3 bases are TGTGCCAGCAGCCCACCCCAGGGACTAGCGGAGACAGATACGCAGTATTTT.

This chain joins TRBV12-5 and TRBJ1-5; weak D call: TRBD1 (5 bases). The CDR3 extends over 12 amino acids. The germline CDR1 and CDR2 sequences are LGHNT and FRNRAP. Trimming removed 6 bases at V and 5 bases at J, with 8 bases between. CDR3 region: CASGRVDQPQHF. The CDR3 nucleotides are TGTGCTAGTGGCAGGGTTGATCAGCCCCAGCATTTT.

This chain connects TRBV19 to TRBJ1-2, with unresolved D. V was cut by 7 bases and J by 0 bases, with 9 bases left in between. Germline V gives CDR1 LNHDA, CDR2 SQIVND (reference sequence). The CDR3 has 13 residues. DNA for the CDR3: TGTGCCAGTACTGACGGAGCTAACTATGGCTACACCTTC. It is translated as CASTDGANYGYTF.

The V call is TRBV10-2, the J call TRBJ2-1, with 10 bases fitting TRBD1. Germline V gene data show CDR1 as WSHSY and CDR2 as SAAADI. The ends lost 3 bases at V and 7 bases at J; junction bases unmatched: 3. The CDR3 consists of 14 residues. The CDR3 reads CASSDPGQGNEQFF. CDR3 coding DNA: TGCGCCAGCAGTGACCCGGGACAGGGGAATGAGCAGTTCTTC.

This rearrangement joins TRBV9 to TRBJ2-7, with 7 bases identical to TRBD1. The CDR3 spans 16 residues. With 4 bases clipped from V and 2 bases from J, the junction kept 12 bases outside the gene matches. Germline V CDR1 and CDR2: SGDLS, YYNGEE. DNA of the CDR3: TGTGCCAGCAGCAATAGGGCATGGGGACAGCCCTACGAGCAGTACTTC. Protein: CASSNRAWGQPYEQYF.